This T cell receptor beta chain came from a study of OX40 agonist ivuxolimab in advanced cancers. Profiling relied on immunoSEQ multiplex PCR, and the TCRdb table lists in-frame clones only, not all of them. This table holds some 130,000 clones, 85% to 95% found once. Trimming left V 5 bases short and J 0 bases short, with 5 bases between. The V gene's germline CDR1 is MNHEY and CDR2 SMNVEV (reference sequence). The CDR3 is made up of 13 amino acids. This clone was seen a few times. V and J are TRBV27 and TRBJ1-5; D unresolved. The sample was CD4+ or CD8+ T cells sorted from blood, taken in a trial of the OX40 agonist ivuxolimab. The sequence was obtained from an adult with an advanced solid tumor such as melanoma, head and neck, liver or kidney cancer. In DNA, the CDR3 is TGTGCCAGCAGTCCCTATAGCAATCAGCCCCAGCATTTT. Translating it yields CASSPYSNQPQHF.